Described below is a single T cell receptor beta chain sequence and its context. These data are taken from a study of blood T cell repertoires in COVID-19. Between the trimmed V and J ends, which lost 3 bases and 7 bases, there was a span of 14 bases. The CDR3 loop spans 14 amino acids. Germline V CDR1 and CDR2: SGHNT, YYREEE (reference sequence). Assay used: immunoSEQ multiplex PCR; TCRdb lists only in-frame clones, some missing. The repertoire holds about 160,000 clones, with over 65% as singletons. Sequenced material: peripheral blood. The chain is built from TRBV5-4 and TRBJ2-1, with D tentatively TRBD1 (6 bases). This receptor was obtained from a man aged 55-75 years with acute or convalescent COVID-19. The CDR3 DNA reads TGTGCCAGCAGCTCCGGGACAATGCGAAATGAGCAGTTCTTC. The encoded protein is CASSSGTMRNEQFF.